The 12 T cell receptor beta chains given below trace back to one sample, sequenced in a study of identical twins. TCRdb re-called the 5' RACE reads through MiXCR, storing one row per CDR3 protein. The table shows hundreds of thousands of distinct CDR3 sequences, with about 20% occurring only once. The data were also submitted as part of a second study, on T cells expressing NK-cell markers.

The specimen sequenced was PBMCs. Receptors originate from a woman between 18 and 29 years old in good health.

The chain is built from TRBV7-9 and TRBJ2-7; D is ambiguous. V gave up 0 bases and J gave up 6 bases, with 6 bases separating them. The CDR3 is made up of 12 amino acids. The germline V gene encodes CDR1 SEHNR and CDR2 FQNEAQ (reference sequence). The CDR3, as DNA: TGTGCCAGCAGCTTAGCAGCCGCCGAGCAGTACTTC. Its protein product is CASSLAAAEQYF.

The chain carries TRBV6-1 and TRBJ1-6; possible D gene TRBD1, 5 bases. V lost 9 bases and J lost 5, with 17 bases in between. The CDR3 sequence is 15 residues long. Germline V gene lookup returns CDR1 MNHNS and CDR2 SASEGT. CDR3 loop: CASKTPGQDNSPLHF. The CDR3 DNA reads TGTGCCAGTAAGACCCCGGGGCAGGATAATTCACCCCTCCACTTT.

The chain uses TRBV25-1 and TRBJ1-1; D not certain. In germline, CDR1 is MGHDK, CDR2 SYGVNS. Trimming pared 5 bases from V and 1 base from J, leaving 11 bases between. The CDR3 extends over 14 amino acids. The CDR3 sequence is CASSRTVANTEAFF. Written as DNA, the CDR3 is TGTGCCAGCAGTCGGACCGTCGCGAACACTGAAGCTTTCTTT.

This clonotype has just a few counts. The chain couples TRBV4-3 to TRBJ2-5; weak D call: TRBD2 (5 bases). Between the trimmed V and J ends, which lost 0 bases and 4 bases, there was a span of 9 bases. This CDR3 comprises 14 residues. CDR1 and CDR2 (germline): LGHNA, YSLEER. The CDR3 DNA reads as TGCGCCAGCAGCCAAGACCAAGGACTAGAGACCCAGTACTTC. This gives the protein CASSQDQGLETQYF.

This sequence joins TRBV9 and TRBJ2-3; D is possibly TRBD1 (5 bases). Trimming took 1 base from V and 4 from J, leaving 13 bases between them. This CDR3 is 15 amino acids long. Germline loops: CDR1 SGDLS, CDR2 YYNGEE. CDR3 sequence: CASSVNGPGPDTQYF. The CDR3 nucleotides are TGTGCCAGCAGCGTAAACGGGCCAGGGCCAGATACGCAGTATTTT.

The chain is built from TRBV6-6 and TRBJ1-6; D not resolved. Germline values: CDR1 MNHNY, CDR2 SVGAGI (reference sequence). Between the trimmed V and J ends, which lost 7 bases and 7 bases, there was a span of 11 bases. There are 13 residues in the CDR3. CDR3 residues: CASKDSPNSPLHF. Written as DNA, the CDR3 is TGTGCCAGCAAGGACTCCCCGAATTCACCCCTCCACTTT.

This clonotype was seen many times. The chain has TRBV20-1 and TRBJ2-7; TRBD2 matches 8 bases. V was clipped by 6 bases and J by 0 bases; unmatched bases: 10. CDR3 length: 15 residues. Germline V gene data show CDR1 as DFQATT and CDR2 as SNEGSKA (reference sequence). CDR3 DNA: TGCAGTGCCCCCCGAGGTAGCGGGGCCTCCTACGAGCAGTACTTC. Protein sequence: CSAPRGSGASYEQYF.

The chain is built from TRBV6-1 and TRBJ2-1; D remains ambiguous. V gave up 7 bases and J gave up 0 bases, with 22 bases separating them. The CDR3 length is 18 residues. Germline loops: CDR1 MNHNS, CDR2 SASEGT. CDR3 loop: CASILGRKGSSSYNEQFF. The CDR3 DNA reads as TGTGCCAGCATCCTAGGTCGAAAGGGATCCAGCTCCTACAATGAGCAGTTCTTC.

The chain couples TRBV29-1 to TRBJ1-4; D is ambiguous. Per the germline V gene, CDR1 is SQVTM and CDR2 is ANQGSEA. Trimming took off 3 bases at V and 5 bases at J, with 4 bases between the two ends. This CDR3 is 11 amino acids long. The CDR3 region has the DNA TGCAGCGTTGACTTCAATGAAAAACTGTTTTTT. Its protein is CSVDFNEKLFF.

This clonotype was counted many times. The chain carries TRBV14 and TRBJ1-2; D is perhaps TRBD1 (6 bases). Deletions cut 1 base from V and 8 bases from J, with 14 bases between. CDR3 size: 14 residues. Germline V lookup: CDR1 SGHDN, CDR2 FVKESK. CDR3 amino acids: CASSQVAGASGYTF. CDR3 bases: TGTGCCAGCAGCCAAGTCGCGGGGGCGAGCGGCTACACCTTC.

This clonotype was detected many times. The CDR3: CASSQHLNEQFF. CDR3 DNA: TGCGCCAGCAGCCAACACCTGAATGAGCAGTTCTTC. This chain uses TRBV4-3 with TRBJ2-1; D is uncertain. Germline loops: CDR1 LGHNA, CDR2 YSLEER. This CDR3 region has 12 residues. Trimming removed 2 bases from V and 7 bases from J, with 6 bases in between.

The J gene is TRBJ2-5, the V gene TRBV7-9; 7 bases are a match to TRBD2. The junction had 10 bases not matched to a gene; V was cut back by 5 bases and J by 4 bases. The CDR3 is 15 amino acids. Germline-derived CDR1 and CDR2 are SEHNR and FQNEAQ (reference sequence). This CDR3 reads CASSPPRSSGETQYF. The CDR3 region has the DNA TGTGCCAGCAGCCCGCCGCGGTCTAGCGGAGAGACCCAGTACTTC.